The next 10 T cell receptor beta chains were all read from a single sample in a study of T cells expressing NK-cell markers (dated by TCRdb to 2020 to 2022). The library was obtained by 5' RACE. The run used an Illumina HiSeq 2000. Following reprocessing of the reads by TCRdb, the data hold one row per CDR3 protein sequence and no DNA is available. This sample's records show hundreds of thousands of distinct CDR3 sequences. More than 7% of the sample is taken by the ten largest. The specimen sequenced was blood T cells: a sorted CD56 or NKG2C T cell subset, CD4+ or CD8+ T cells, or bulk PBMC T cells (not recorded which). Receptor source: a woman aged 18 to 75 in good health.

The chain couples TRBV5-1 to TRBJ2-5. The CDR3 loop spans 19 amino acids. Germline V gene lookup returns CDR1 SGHRS and CDR2 YFSETQ. CDR3 amino acids: CASSLGLAGGPKSGETQYF.

This sequence joins TRBV20-1 and TRBJ2-1; as DNA is missing, the TRBD1 call by TCRdb cannot be tested. This CDR3 has 17 amino acids. Germline CDR1 and CDR2: DFQATT and SNEGSKA (reference sequence). This CDR3 reads CSARRLLPPSSYNEQFF.

The CDR3: CASFGTSGMMSEQFF. V and J are TRBV18 and TRBJ2-1; TCRdb selects TRBD2, and the lack of DNA leaves this call unchecked. Germline CDR1 is KGHSH and CDR2 is LQKENI. This CDR3 comprises 15 residues. Variable domain in full (rest from reference TRBV18 and TRBJ2-1): NAGVMQNPRHLVRRRGQEARLRCSPMKGHSHVYWYRQLPEEGLKFMVYLQKENIIDESGMPKERFSAEFPKEGPSILRIQQVVRGDSAAYFCASFGTSGMMSEQFFGPGTRLTVL.

V is TRBV7-7 and J is TRBJ2-1; TCRdb reports TRBD2, a call that lacks DNA to check it against. The CDR3 consists of 15 residues. The germline gives CDR1 SSHAT, CDR2 FNYEAQ (reference sequence). CDR3 sequence: CASSLLAGEYNEQFF. Based on the CDR3 plus reference TRBV7-7 and TRBJ2-1, the full variable domain is GAGVSQSPRYKVTKRGQDVTLRCDPISSHATLYWYQQALGQGPEFLTYFNYEAQPDKSGLPSDRFSAERPEGSISTLTIQRTEQRDSAMYRCASSLLAGEYNEQFFGPGTRLTVL.

V gene TRBV12-3 or TRBV12-4 combines with J gene TRBJ2-1; the TCRdb D gene call, TRBD2, has no DNA to confirm it. This CDR3 comprises 13 residues. CDR3: CASSPLLSGSRLF.

The chain joins TRBV7-2 to TRBJ2-1; checking the TCRdb D call of TRBD2 is not possible without DNA. Germline V CDR1 and CDR2: SGHTA, FQGNSA. The length of the CDR3 is 14 residues. This CDR3 is CASSLFMGGDEQFF.

The V and J genes are TRBV18 and TRBJ2-5. The CDR3 has 13 residues. Per germline, CDR1 KGHSH and CDR2 LQKENI. The CDR3 spells CASSAAVQETQYF.

This sequence joins TRBV20-1 and TRBJ2-1; the D gene TCRdb calls, TRBD1, cannot be checked with no DNA. From germline, CDR1 is DFQATT and CDR2 SNEGSKA (reference sequence). CDR3 length equals 16 residues. This CDR3 reads CSATDWTAGAFNEQFF.

J is TRBJ2-1 and V is TRBV6-2 or TRBV6-3; TCRdb lists TRBD1, though no DNA is available to test this call. The germline CDR1 and CDR2 sequences are MNHEY and SVGEGT. The CDR3 extends over 16 amino acids. CDR3 amino acids: CASRGLTGQKYNEQFF.

The rearrangement joins TRBV4-2 to TRBJ2-7; TCRdb's D call, TRBD1, is unchecked because there is no DNA. Germline CDR1 reads LGHNA; CDR2 reads YNFKEQ. This CDR3 is 17 amino acids long. The chain's CDR3 is CASSQGSQGAYSYEQYF.